Here is one TCR beta chain with its context. The data were produced by immunoSEQ multiplex PCR, yet TCRdb's version contains in-frame clones alone and is incomplete. The sample includes some 150,000 clones, about 86% of them seen just once. The source of the sample is a study of blood T cell repertoires in COVID-19. Trimming shortened V by 0 bases and J by 6 bases, and 15 bases separated the two germline ends. In germline, CDR1 is GTSNPN, CDR2 SVGIG (reference sequence). This CDR3 has 15 amino acids. The TCR was taken from a man between 50 and 59 years old who had recovered from COVID-19. The sample consisted of PBMCs or T cells enriched from blood (not recorded which). V usage is TRBV30 and J usage is TRBJ1-5; the D is unclear. This CDR3 is CAWSVSGSGSQPQHF. DNA of the CDR3: TGTGCCTGGAGTGTCAGCGGTTCCGGGAGTCAGCCCCAGCATTTT.